This T cell receptor beta chain was observed in a study of shared clonotypes between healthy human individuals. Looking at the study overall: Contributing individuals were a couple of females and a few males aged 18 to 49. Findings and caveats of the study: It was anticipated that sequencing depth would influence how many clonotypes donors shared.

Method: immunoSEQ multiplex PCR; TCRdb's copy keeps in-frame clones and lacks some. The sample has around 700,000 clones; 73% are singletons. Remarks on this clone: The antigen is not known.

The junction had 1 base not matched to a gene; V was cut back by 8 bases and J by 1 base. The CDR3 sequence is 12 residues long. CDR1 SQVTM and CDR2 ANQGSEA come from the germline V gene. This chain uses TRBV29-1 with TRBJ2-2; 7 bases map to TRBD2. This clonotype originated in a woman in her twenties or thirties in good health. Source material: memory CD4+ T cells sorted from blood. The subset is: CD45RA-negative fraction. Written as DNA, the CDR3 is TGCAGCTCTAGCGGGAACACCGGGGAGCTGTTTTTT. This codes for CSSSGNTGELFF.